The clone carrying this TCR beta chain came up a few times. The isolated RNA, all of it, was reverse transcribed, so expressed TCRB transcripts were what got sequenced. Profiling relied on immunoSEQ multiplex PCR, and the TCRdb table lists in-frame clones only, not all of them. The repertoire holds about 360,000 clones, with over 10% as singletons. Germline CDR1 reads SGHTA; CDR2 reads FQGNSA. The CDR3 spans 15 residues. After removal of 3 bases from V and 4 bases from J, the junction contained 7 bases not matched to a gene. Purity (above 98%) was reached by all sorted populations. This entry comes from a study of beta chain features in type 1 diabetes.

The chain combines TRBV7-2 with TRBJ2-7; 9 nucleotides match TRBD1. This receptor was obtained from a man aged 18 to 30 in good health. The sequenced sample consisted of naive CD4+ T cells from blood. CDR3 nucleotide sequence: TGTGCCAGCAGCTTCGGGACAGGGCTAGGTTACGAGCAGTACTTC. Residues: CASSFGTGLGYEQYF.